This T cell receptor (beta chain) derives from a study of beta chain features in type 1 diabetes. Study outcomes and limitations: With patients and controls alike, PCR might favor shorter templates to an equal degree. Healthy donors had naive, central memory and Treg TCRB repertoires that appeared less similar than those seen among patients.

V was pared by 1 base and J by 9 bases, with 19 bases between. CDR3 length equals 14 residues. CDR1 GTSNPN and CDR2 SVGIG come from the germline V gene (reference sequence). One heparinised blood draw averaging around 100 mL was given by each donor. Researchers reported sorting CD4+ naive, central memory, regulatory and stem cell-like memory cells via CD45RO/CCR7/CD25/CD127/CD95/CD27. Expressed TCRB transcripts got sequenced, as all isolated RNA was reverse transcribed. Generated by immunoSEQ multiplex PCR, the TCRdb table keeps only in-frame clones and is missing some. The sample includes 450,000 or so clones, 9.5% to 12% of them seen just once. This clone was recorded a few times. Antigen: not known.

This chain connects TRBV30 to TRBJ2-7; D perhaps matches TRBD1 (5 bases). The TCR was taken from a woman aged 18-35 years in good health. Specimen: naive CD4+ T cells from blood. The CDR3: CAWSDFWGGAGQYF. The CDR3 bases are TGTGCCTGGAGTGATTTTTGGGGTGGGGCCGGGCAGTACTTC.